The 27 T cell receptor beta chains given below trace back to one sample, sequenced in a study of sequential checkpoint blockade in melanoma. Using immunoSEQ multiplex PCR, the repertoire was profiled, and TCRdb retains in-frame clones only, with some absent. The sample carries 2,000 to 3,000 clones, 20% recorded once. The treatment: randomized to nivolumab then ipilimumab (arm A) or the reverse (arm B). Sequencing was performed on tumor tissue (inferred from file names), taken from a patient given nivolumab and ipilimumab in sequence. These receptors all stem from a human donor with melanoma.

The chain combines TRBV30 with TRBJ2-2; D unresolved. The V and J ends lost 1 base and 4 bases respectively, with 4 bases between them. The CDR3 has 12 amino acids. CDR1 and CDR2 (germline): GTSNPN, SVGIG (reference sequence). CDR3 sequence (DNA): TGTGCCTGGAGTGGGTCCACCGGGGAGCTGTTTTTT. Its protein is CAWSGSTGELFF.

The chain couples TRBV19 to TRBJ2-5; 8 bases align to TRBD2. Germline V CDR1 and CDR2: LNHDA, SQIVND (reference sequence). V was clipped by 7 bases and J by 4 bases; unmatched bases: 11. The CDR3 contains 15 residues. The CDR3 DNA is TGTGCCAGTACTCACATCGCGGGAGGAAGAGAGACCCAGTACTTC. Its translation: CASTHIAGGRETQYF. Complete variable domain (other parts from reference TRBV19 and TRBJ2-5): DGGITQSPKYLFRKEGQNVTLSCEQNLNHDAMYWYRQDPGQGLRLIYYSQIVNDFQKGDIAEGYSVSREKKESFPLTVTSAQKNPTAFYLCASTHIAGGRETQYFGPGTRLLVL.

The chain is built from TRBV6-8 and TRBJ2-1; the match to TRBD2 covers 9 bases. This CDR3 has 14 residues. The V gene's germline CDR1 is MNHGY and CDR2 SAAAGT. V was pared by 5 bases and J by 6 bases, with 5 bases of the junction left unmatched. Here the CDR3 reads CASSALAGVNEQFF. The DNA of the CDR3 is TGTGCCAGCAGTGCCTTAGCGGGAGTCAATGAGCAGTTCTTC.

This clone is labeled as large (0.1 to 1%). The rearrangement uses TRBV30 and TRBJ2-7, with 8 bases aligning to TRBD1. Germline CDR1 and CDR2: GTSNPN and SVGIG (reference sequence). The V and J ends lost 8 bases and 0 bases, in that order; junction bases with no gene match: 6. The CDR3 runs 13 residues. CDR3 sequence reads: CASDRGGSYEQYF. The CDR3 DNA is TGTGCCAGCGACAGGGGAGGCTCCTACGAGCAGTACTTC.

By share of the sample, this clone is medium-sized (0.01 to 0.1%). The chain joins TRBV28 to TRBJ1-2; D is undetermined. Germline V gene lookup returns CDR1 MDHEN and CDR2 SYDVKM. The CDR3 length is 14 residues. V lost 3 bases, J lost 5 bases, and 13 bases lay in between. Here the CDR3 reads CASSFAVIGYGYTF. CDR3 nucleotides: TGTGCCAGCAGTTTTGCAGTTATAGGGTATGGCTACACCTTC.

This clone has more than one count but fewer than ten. The chain's CDR3 is CASSLFKWGAEKLFF. In DNA form, the CDR3 reads TGTGCCAGCAGCTTATTTAAATGGGGGGCAGAAAAACTGTTTTTT. This chain uses TRBV11-3 with TRBJ1-4; possibly TRBD1 for D (6 bases). The germline gives CDR1 SGHNT, CDR2 YENEEA. The CDR3 contains 15 residues. V dropped 2 bases and J dropped 8 bases, with 15 bases sitting between them.

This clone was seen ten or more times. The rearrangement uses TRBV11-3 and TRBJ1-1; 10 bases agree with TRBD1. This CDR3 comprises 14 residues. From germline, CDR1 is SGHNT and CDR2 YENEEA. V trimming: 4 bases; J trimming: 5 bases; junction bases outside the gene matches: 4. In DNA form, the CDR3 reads TGTGCCAGCAGCTCGGACAGGGGGTCGACTGAAGCTTTCTTT. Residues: CASSSDRGSTEAFF.

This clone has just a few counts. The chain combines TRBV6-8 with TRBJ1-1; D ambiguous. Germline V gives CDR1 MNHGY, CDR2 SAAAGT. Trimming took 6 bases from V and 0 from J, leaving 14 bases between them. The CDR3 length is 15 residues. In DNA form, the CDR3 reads TGTGCCAGCAGGCCCGGCGGCAGCATGAACACTGAAGCTTTCTTT. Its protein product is CASRPGGSMNTEAFF.

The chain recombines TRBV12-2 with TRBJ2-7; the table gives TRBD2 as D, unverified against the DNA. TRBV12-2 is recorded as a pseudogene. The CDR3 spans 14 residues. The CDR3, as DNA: TGTGCCTGTTCTCGGGGGGGTCAATCCACCGAGCAGTACTTC. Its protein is CACSRGGQSTEQYF.

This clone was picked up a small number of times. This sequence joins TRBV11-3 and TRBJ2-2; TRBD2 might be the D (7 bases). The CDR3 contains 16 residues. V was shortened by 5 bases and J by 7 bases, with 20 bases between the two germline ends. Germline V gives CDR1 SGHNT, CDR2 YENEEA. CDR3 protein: CASSPGGGSVGGELFF. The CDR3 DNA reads TGTGCCAGCAGCCCCGGGGGCGGGAGCGTAGGCGGGGAGCTGTTTTTT.

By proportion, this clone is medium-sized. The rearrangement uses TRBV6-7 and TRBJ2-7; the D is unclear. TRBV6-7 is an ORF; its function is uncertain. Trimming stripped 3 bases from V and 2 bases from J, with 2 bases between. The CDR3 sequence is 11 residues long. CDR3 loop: CASSYAYEQYF. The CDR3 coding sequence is TGTGCCAGCAGTTATGCCTACGAGCAGTACTTC.

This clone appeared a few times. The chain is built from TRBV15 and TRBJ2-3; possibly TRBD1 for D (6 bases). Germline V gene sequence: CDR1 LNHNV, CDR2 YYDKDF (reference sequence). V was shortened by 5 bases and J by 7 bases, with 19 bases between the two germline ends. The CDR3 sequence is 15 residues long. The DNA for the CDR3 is TGTGCCACCAGCTCGGAAGGGGGAGAGTGGAATACGCAGTATTTT. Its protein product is CATSSEGGEWNTQYF.

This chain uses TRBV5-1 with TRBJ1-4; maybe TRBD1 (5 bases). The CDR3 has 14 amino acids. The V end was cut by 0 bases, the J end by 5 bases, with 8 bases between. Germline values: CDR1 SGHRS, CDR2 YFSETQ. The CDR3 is CASSLEGANEKLFF. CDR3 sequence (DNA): TGCGCCAGCAGCTTGGAAGGGGCAAATGAAAAACTGTTTTTT.

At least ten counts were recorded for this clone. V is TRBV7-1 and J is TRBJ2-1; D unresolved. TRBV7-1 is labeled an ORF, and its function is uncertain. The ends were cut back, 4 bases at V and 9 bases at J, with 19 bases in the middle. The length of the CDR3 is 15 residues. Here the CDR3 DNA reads TGTGCCAGCAGCTTAGGTGGCGCCAGGTCGGGTGAGCAGTTCTTC. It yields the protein CASSLGGARSGEQFF.

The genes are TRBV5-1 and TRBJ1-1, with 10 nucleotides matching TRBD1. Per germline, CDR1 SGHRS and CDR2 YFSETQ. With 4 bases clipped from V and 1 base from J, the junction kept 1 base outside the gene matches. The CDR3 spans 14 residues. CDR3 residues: CASSRQGANTEAFF. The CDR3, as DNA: TGCGCCAGCAGCCGACAGGGGGCGAACACTGAAGCTTTCTTT.

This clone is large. The CDR3 nucleotides are TGTGCCAGCCAGGACGGGCAGAACACTGAAGCTTTCTTT. It yields the protein CASQDGQNTEAFF. This sequence joins TRBV6-8 and TRBJ1-1; no clear D gene. The CDR3 is 13 residues long. Germline CDR1 and CDR2: MNHGY and SAAAGT. Trimming shortened V by 8 bases and J by 1 base, and 11 bases separated the two germline ends.

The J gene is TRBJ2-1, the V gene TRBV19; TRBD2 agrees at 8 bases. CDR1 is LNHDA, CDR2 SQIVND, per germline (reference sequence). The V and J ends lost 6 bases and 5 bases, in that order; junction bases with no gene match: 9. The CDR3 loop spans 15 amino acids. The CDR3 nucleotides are TGTGCCAGTAGCCTTAGGACTAGCCCGGACAATGAGCAGTTCTTC. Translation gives CASSLRTSPDNEQFF. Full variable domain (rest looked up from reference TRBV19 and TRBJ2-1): DGGITQSPKYLFRKEGQNVTLSCEQNLNHDAMYWYRQDPGQGLRLIYYSQIVNDFQKGDIAEGYSVSREKKESFPLTVTSAQKNPTAFYLCASSLRTSPDNEQFFGPGTRLTVL.

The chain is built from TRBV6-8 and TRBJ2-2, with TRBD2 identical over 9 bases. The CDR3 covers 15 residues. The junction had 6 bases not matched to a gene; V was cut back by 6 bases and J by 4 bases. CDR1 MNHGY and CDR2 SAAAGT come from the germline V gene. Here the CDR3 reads CASRNGGGGTGELFF. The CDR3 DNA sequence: TGTGCCAGCAGAAACGGCGGGGGGGGCACCGGGGAGCTGTTTTTT.

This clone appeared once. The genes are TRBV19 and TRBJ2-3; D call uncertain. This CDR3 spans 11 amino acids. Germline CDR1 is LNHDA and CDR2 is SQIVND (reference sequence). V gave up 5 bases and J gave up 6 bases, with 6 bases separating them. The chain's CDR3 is CASSPNDTQYF. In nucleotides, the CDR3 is TGTGCCAGTAGTCCCAATGATACGCAGTATTTT.

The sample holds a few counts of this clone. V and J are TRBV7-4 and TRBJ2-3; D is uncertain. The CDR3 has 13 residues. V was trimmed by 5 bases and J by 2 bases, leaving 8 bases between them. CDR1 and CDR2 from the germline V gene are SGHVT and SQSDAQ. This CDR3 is CASSLDHTDTQYF. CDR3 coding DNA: TGTGCCAGCAGCCTGGACCACACAGATACGCAGTATTTT.

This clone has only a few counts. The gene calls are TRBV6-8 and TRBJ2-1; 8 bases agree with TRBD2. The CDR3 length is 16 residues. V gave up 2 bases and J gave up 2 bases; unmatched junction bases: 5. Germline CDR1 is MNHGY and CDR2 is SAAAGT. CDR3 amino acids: CASSYGNSGTYNEQFF. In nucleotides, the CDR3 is TGTGCCAGCAGTTACGGGAATAGCGGGACCTACAATGAGCAGTTCTTC.

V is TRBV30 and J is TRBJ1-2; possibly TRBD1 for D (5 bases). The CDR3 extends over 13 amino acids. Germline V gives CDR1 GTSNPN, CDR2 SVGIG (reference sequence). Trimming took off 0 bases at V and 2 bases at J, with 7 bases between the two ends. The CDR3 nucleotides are TGTGCCTGGAGTGTACCAGGGAACTATGGCTACACCTTC. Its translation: CAWSVPGNYGYTF.

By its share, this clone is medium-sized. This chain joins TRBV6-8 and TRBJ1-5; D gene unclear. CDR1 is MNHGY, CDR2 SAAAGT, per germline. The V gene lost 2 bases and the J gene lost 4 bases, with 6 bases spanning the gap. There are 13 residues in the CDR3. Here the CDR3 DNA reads TGTGCCAGCAGTTACCTTATAAATCAGCCCCAGCATTTT. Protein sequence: CASSYLINQPQHF.

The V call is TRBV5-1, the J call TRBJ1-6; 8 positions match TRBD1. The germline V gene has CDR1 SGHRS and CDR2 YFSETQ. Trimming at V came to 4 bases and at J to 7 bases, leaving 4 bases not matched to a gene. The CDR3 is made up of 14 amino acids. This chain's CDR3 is CASSPDRGNSPLHF. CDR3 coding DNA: TGCGCCAGCAGCCCCGACAGGGGAAATTCACCCCTCCACTTT.

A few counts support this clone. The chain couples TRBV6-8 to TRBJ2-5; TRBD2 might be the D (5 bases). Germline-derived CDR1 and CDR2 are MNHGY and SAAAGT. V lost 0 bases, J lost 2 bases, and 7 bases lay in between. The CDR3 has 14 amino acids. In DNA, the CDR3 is TGTGCCAGCAGTTACTCGGGAGAACAAGAGACCCAGTACTTC. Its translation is CASSYSGEQETQYF.

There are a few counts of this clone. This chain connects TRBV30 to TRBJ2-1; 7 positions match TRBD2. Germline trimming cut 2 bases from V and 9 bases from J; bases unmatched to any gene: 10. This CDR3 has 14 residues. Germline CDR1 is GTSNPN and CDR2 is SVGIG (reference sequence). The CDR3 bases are TGTGCCTGGAGTCCGACTAGCTCGGGTTTTGAGCAGTTCTTC. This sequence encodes CAWSPTSSGFEQFF. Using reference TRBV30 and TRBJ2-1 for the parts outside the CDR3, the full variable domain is SQTIHQWPATLVQPVGSPLSLECTVEGTSNPNLYWYRQAAGRGLQLLFYSVGIGQISSEVPQNLSASRPQDRQFILSSKKLLLSDSGFYLCAWSPTSSGFEQFFGPGTRLTVL.

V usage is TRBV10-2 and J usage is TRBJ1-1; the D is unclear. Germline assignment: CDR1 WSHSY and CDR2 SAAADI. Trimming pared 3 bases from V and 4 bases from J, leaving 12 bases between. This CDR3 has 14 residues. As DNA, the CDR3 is TGCGCCAGCAGTGAACCCGGGCGAGGCACTGAAGCTTTCTTT. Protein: CASSEPGRGTEAFF.